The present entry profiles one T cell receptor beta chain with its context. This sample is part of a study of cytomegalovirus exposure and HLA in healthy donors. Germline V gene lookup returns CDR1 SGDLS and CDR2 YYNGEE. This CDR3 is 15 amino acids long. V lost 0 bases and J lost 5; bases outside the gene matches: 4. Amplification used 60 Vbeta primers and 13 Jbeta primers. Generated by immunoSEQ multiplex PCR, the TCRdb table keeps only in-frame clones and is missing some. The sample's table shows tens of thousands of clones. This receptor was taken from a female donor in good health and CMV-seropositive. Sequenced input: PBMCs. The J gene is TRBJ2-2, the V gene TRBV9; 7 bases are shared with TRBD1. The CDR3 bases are TGTGCCAGCAGCGTAGAGACACAGGGGACCGGGGAGCTGTTTTTT. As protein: CASSVETQGTGELFF.